The sequence of this T cell receptor (beta chain) was determined in a study of blood T cell repertoires in COVID-19. This CDR3 spans 14 amino acids. CDR1 and CDR2 from the germline V gene are SGHRS and YFSETQ. V was shortened by 5 bases and J by 4 bases, with 15 bases between the two germline ends. Sequencing used immunoSEQ multiplex PCR; TCRdb keeps in-frame clones, though not all of them. Of some 200,000 clones listed, 80% to 90% are singletons. The source material was peripheral blood. This TCR came from an elderly woman with active or convalescent COVID-19. The genes are TRBV5-1 and TRBJ2-5, with D tentatively TRBD1 (6 bases). The chain's CDR3 is CASRDSPSGETQYF. DNA of the CDR3: TGCGCCAGCAGGGACAGTCCAAGCGGAGAGACCCAGTACTTC.